Below, 18 T cell receptor beta chains from the same sample are listed, as sequenced in a study of shared clonotypes between healthy human individuals. Sequencing used immunoSEQ multiplex PCR; TCRdb keeps in-frame clones, though not all of them. This sample carries millions of clones, 85% to 95% of them seen once, and the ten largest clones take 0.35% to 0.5%. The source material was naive CD4+ T cells from PBMCs. The subset here: CD45RA+ positively selected. These receptors were obtained from a young man in good health. Some clones in this sample may be carry-over from other donors' samples.

V is TRBV6-1 and J is TRBJ2-1; 7 bases agree with TRBD2. CDR3 length: 13 amino acids. CDR1 MNHNS and CDR2 SASEGT come from the germline V gene. V lost 7 bases and J lost 2; bases outside the gene matches: 2. The CDR3 DNA is TGTGCCAGCAAGCGGGACCCCTACAATGAGCAGTTCTTC. Translated, it gives CASKRDPYNEQFF.

This clone was seen only once. The V and J genes are TRBV12-1 and TRBJ2-7; the table's D call of TRBD1 was not tested on the DNA. TRBV12-1 is annotated as a pseudogene. The CDR3 contains 15 residues. The CDR3 nucleotides are TGTGCCAGCAGCTTAAGACAGGGGCCCTCCTACGAGCAGTACTTC. Its translation: CASSLRQGPSYEQYF.

The rearrangement joins TRBV6-1 to TRBJ1-2; 7 bases fit TRBD1. The J segment lost 5 bases and the V segment lost 0 bases, leaving 9 bases of the junction unmatched. This CDR3 has 16 amino acids. CDR1 and CDR2 from the germline V gene are MNHNS and SASEGT. The CDR3: CASSEAAGGWLYGYTF. The CDR3 bases are TGTGCCAGCAGTGAAGCGGCAGGGGGGTGGTTGTATGGCTACACCTTC.

For this clone: Other nucleotide sequences in the sample specify the same CDR3. The rearrangement uses TRBV19 and TRBJ2-7, with D perhaps TRBD1 or TRBD2 (5 bases each). This CDR3 spans 13 amino acids. V dropped 5 bases and J dropped 1 base, with 9 bases sitting between them. Per germline, CDR1 LNHDA and CDR2 SQIVND (reference sequence). The CDR3 DNA sequence: TGTGCCAGTAGTCGGGACGGGTCCTACGAGCAGTACTTC. Protein: CASSRDGSYEQYF. The whole variable domain, filled in from reference TRBV19 and TRBJ2-7, reads DGGITQSPKYLFRKEGQNVTLSCEQNLNHDAMYWYRQDPGQGLRLIYYSQIVNDFQKGDIAEGYSVSREKKESFPLTVTSAQKNPTAFYLCASSRDGSYEQYFGPGTRLTVT.

The V call is TRBV18, the J call TRBJ1-4; D call uncertain. Germline V gene data show CDR1 as KGHSH and CDR2 as LQKENI. CDR3 length: 15 residues. V lost 0 bases and J 4 bases, leaving 9 bases between the germline ends. The CDR3 sequence is CASSPPWGGNEKLFF. CDR3 nucleotide sequence: TGTGCCAGCTCACCACCCTGGGGAGGTAATGAAAAACTGTTTTTT.

This sequence joins TRBV6-5 and TRBJ2-2; D call uncertain. There are 14 residues in the CDR3. Germline CDR1 is MNHEY and CDR2 is SVGAGI. V was cut by 4 bases and J by 0 bases, with 6 bases left in between. The CDR3 loop is CASSFRANTGELFF. The CDR3 nucleotides read TGTGCCAGCAGTTTTAGGGCGAACACCGGGGAGCTGTTTTTT.

The genes are TRBV7-9 and TRBJ2-1; tentative D call: TRBD1 (6 bases). V gave up 4 bases and J gave up 9 bases, with 19 bases separating them. The germline gives CDR1 SEHNR, CDR2 FQNEAQ (reference sequence). The CDR3 spans 15 residues. CDR3 sequence (DNA): TGTGCCAGCAGCTCGACAGGCCTCCCTCGGGGTGAGCAGTTCTTC. Encoded protein: CASSSTGLPRGEQFF. Together with reference TRBV7-9 and TRBJ2-1, the CDR3 gives the full variable domain: DTGVSQNPRHKITKRGQNVTFRCDPISEHNRLYWYRQTLGQGPEFLTYFQNEAQLEKSRLLSDRFSAERPKGSFSTLEIQRTEQGDSAMYLCASSSTGLPRGEQFFGPGTRLTVL.

The chain uses TRBV10-3 and TRBJ2-1, with 8 bases that match TRBD2. V lost 7 bases, J lost 3 bases, and 8 bases stayed unmatched. CDR3 length equals 15 residues. CDR1 is ENHRY and CDR2 is SYGVKD in the germline V gene. The CDR3 region is CAIKRIGTSYNEQFF. The CDR3 DNA sequence: TGTGCCATCAAGAGGATCGGGACTAGCTACAATGAGCAGTTCTTC.

This sequence joins TRBV28 and TRBJ2-5; TRBD1 agrees at 7 bases. This CDR3 spans 16 amino acids. Looked up from germline, CDR1 is MDHEN and CDR2 is SYDVKM. V lost 5 bases, J lost 0 bases, and 9 bases stayed unmatched. The CDR3 region has the DNA TGTGCCAGCAGTCGAGAGACAGGGCGGTACCAAGAGACCCAGTACTTC. Translating gives CASSRETGRYQETQYF. The full variable domain, rest sourced from reference TRBV28 and TRBJ2-5, is DVKVTQSSRYLVKRTGEKVFLECVQDMDHENMFWYRQDPGLGLRLIYFSYDVKMKEKGDIPEGYSVSREKKERFSLILESASTNQTSMYLCASSRETGRYQETQYFGPGTRLLVL.

J is TRBJ2-6 and V is TRBV5-4; 10 bases agree with TRBD1. The V segment lost 3 bases and the J segment 2 bases; nucleotides outside the gene matches: 2. The CDR3 length is 16 residues. CDR1 and CDR2 from the germline V gene are SGHNT and YYREEE (reference sequence). The CDR3 nucleotides are TGTGCCAGCAGCTGGGGACAGGGGCCTGGGGCCAACGTCCTGACTTTC. Amino acids: CASSWGQGPGANVLTF.

The J gene is TRBJ2-1, the V gene TRBV11-3; 7 bases agree with TRBD1. The CDR3 is 15 residues long. Losses at the gene ends were 3 bases for V and 6 bases for J; bases not matched to a gene: 8. Germline V gene sequence: CDR1 SGHNT, CDR2 YENEEA. DNA for the CDR3: TGTGCCAGCAGCTTCGGGGACAGCAGATCCAATGAGCAGTTCTTC. Protein product: CASSFGDSRSNEQFF.

The chain is built from TRBV14 and TRBJ1-2, with a tentative D call TRBD1 (6 bases). V was pared by 5 bases and J by 8 bases, with 15 bases between. The CDR3 loop spans 13 amino acids. Looked up from germline, CDR1 is SGHDN and CDR2 is FVKESK. The CDR3 region has the DNA TGTGCCAGCAGCGGGGACAACAAAAGGGGCTACACCTTC. Its translation: CASSGDNKRGYTF.

The chain joins TRBV28 to TRBJ1-1, with unresolved D. The V end was cut by 5 bases, the J end by 5 bases, with 9 bases between. The CDR3 has 12 amino acids. Germline CDR1 is MDHEN and CDR2 is SYDVKM. The CDR3 DNA reads TGTGCCAGCAGTGACGTTTGGACTGAAGCTTTCTTT. Its protein product is CASSDVWTEAFF.

The chain has TRBV4-2 and TRBJ2-5; 9 positions match TRBD2. V lost 0 bases, J lost 4 bases, and 12 bases stayed unmatched. The CDR3 loop spans 18 amino acids. Germline CDR1 is LGHNA and CDR2 is YNFKEQ. CDR3 sequence: CASSQDWVSGRRGETQYF. The CDR3 DNA reads TGTGCCAGCAGCCAAGATTGGGTCAGCGGGAGGCGGGGAGAGACCCAGTACTTC.

This clone was counted a few times. V and J are TRBV5-5 and TRBJ2-7, with 9 bases fitting TRBD2. CDR1 is SGHKS, CDR2 YYEKEE, per germline (reference sequence). This CDR3 is built from 15 residues. V was pared by 4 bases and J by 0 bases, with 5 bases of the junction left unmatched. CDR3 protein: CASSTTGLASYEQYF. CDR3 nucleotide sequence: TGTGCCAGCAGCACTACGGGACTAGCCTCCTACGAGCAGTACTTC.

The chain is built from TRBV29-1 and TRBJ1-1; 7 bases map to TRBD1. The germline gives CDR1 SQVTM, CDR2 ANQGSEA. With 6 bases clipped from V and 5 bases from J, the junction kept 12 bases outside the gene matches. The CDR3 loop spans 14 amino acids. The CDR3 region has the DNA TGCAGCGTCCGACCTCAACCACAGGGGACTGAAGCTTTCTTT. Translated: CSVRPQPQGTEAFF.

The genes are TRBV2 and TRBJ1-4; D not resolved. V was clipped by 4 bases and J by 4 bases, with 13 bases between them. The germline gives CDR1 SNHLY, CDR2 FYNNEI. CDR3 length: 15 amino acids. CDR3 in DNA: TGTGCCAGCAGTGGGACGACCACTAATAATGAAAAACTGTTTTTT. Protein sequence: CASSGTTTNNEKLFF.

In DNA, the CDR3 is TGTGCCAGCAGTGGAATAGGGGGAAGGACCGGGGAGCTGTTTTTT. Amino acid sequence: CASSGIGGRTGELFF. The chain combines TRBV2 with TRBJ2-2; weak D call: TRBD1 (6 bases). Deletions cut 4 bases from V and 5 bases from J, with 14 bases between. CDR1 SNHLY and CDR2 FYNNEI come from the germline V gene. This CDR3 has 15 residues. The whole variable domain, remainder taken from reference TRBV2 and TRBJ2-2, is EPEVTQTPSHQVTQMGQEVILRCVPISNHLYFYWYRQILGQKVEFLVSFYNNEISEKSEIFDDQFSVERPDGSNFTLKIRSTKLEDSAMYFCASSGIGGRTGELFFGEGSRLTVL.